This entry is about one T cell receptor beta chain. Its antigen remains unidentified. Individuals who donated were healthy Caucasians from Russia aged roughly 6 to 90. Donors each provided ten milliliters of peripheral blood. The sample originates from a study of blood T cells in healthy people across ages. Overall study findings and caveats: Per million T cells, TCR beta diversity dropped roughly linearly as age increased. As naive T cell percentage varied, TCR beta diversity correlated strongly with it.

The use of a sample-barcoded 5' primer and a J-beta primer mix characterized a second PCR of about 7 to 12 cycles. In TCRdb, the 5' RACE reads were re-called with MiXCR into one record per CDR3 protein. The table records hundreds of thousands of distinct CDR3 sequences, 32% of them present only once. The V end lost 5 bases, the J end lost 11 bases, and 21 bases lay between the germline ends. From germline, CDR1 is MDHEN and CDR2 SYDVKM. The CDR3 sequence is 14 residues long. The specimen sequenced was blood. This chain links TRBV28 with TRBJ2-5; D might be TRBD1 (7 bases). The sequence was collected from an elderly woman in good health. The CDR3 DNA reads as TGTGCCAGCAGTGTTACAGGGGCGGGAAGCGGGCAGTACTTC. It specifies CASSVTGAGSGQYF.